The 21 T cell receptor beta chains reported below all come from one sample, sequenced in a study of blood T cells in healthy people across ages. Using a J-beta primer mix together with a sample-barcoded 5' primer, a second PCR was run for roughly 6 to 11 cycles. MiXCR, applied by TCRdb to the 5' RACE reads, yields one record per CDR3 protein. The sample includes some 890,000 distinct CDR3 sequences, 29% of them seen just once. These sequences were also reported in another study, on T cells of mothers and their children.

The sequenced sample consisted of blood. These TCRs come from a woman in her 40s in good health.

Regarding this clonotype: A much larger clone is a single base away; this may be a read error. This chain links TRBV28 with TRBJ2-1; 7 bases are a match to TRBD2. The J call may be in error: the DNA end matches TRBJ2-7 better. CDR3 size: 16 residues. CDR1 is MDHEN, CDR2 SYDVKM, per germline. The CDR3 nucleotides are TGTGCCAACAGCGGATACCGTGCGGGGGTTAAGGACGAGCAGTACTTC. This translates into CANSGYRAGVKDEQYF.

The rearrangement links TRBV9 to TRBJ2-3, with unresolved D. CDR3 length equals 12 residues. Germline CDR1 reads SGDLS; CDR2 reads YYNGEE. Deletions cut 1 base from V and 4 bases from J, with 4 bases between. The chain's CDR3 is CASSVTPDTQYF. The DNA of the CDR3 is TGTGCCAGCAGCGTAACCCCAGATACGCAGTATTTT.

The sample holds a few counts of this clonotype. This chain uses TRBV28 with TRBJ2-3; D possibly corresponds to TRBD2 (6 bases). The germline V and J ends were trimmed by 6 bases and 6 bases, with 25 bases remaining between them. The CDR3 is 17 residues long. Germline CDR1 reads MDHEN; CDR2 reads SYDVKM. CDR3 DNA: TGTGCCAGCAGGGGACGTCGGGTGGGGGGAGGTAGGGATACGCAGTATTTT. Translating it yields CASRGRRVGGGRDTQYF.

The CDR3 here is CASSLAGSTGDPNGYTF. In DNA form, the CDR3 reads TGCGCCAGCAGCTTGGCCGGGAGTACAGGGGACCCCAATGGCTACACCTTC. The genes are TRBV5-1 and TRBJ1-2, with 7 bases lining up with TRBD1. Germline V gives CDR1 SGHRS, CDR2 YFSETQ. This CDR3 comprises 17 residues. V was pared by 0 bases and J by 6 bases, with 14 bases of the junction left unmatched. The variable domain in full, completed from reference TRBV5-1 and TRBJ1-2, reads KAGVTQTPRYLIKTRGQQVTLSCSPISGHRSVSWYQQTPGQGLQFLFEYFSETQRNKGNFPGRFSGRQFSNSRSEMNVSTLELGDSALYLCASSLAGSTGDPNGYTFGSGTRLTVV.

This clonotype has more than one count but fewer than ten. This chain connects TRBV24-1 to TRBJ1-5; TRBD1 matches at 9 bases. There are 16 residues in the CDR3. CDR1 is KGHDR, CDR2 SFDVKD, per germline. The ends lost 4 bases at V and 5 bases at J; junction bases unmatched: 8. The chain's CDR3 is CATSENTGGVDQPQHF. As DNA, the CDR3 is TGTGCCACCAGTGAAAATACAGGGGGCGTCGATCAGCCCCAGCATTTT.

This clonotype was counted only a few times. The chain employs TRBV28 and TRBJ1-1; 8 bases are a match to TRBD1. The CDR3 loop spans 13 amino acids. Germline CDR1 MDHEN, CDR2 SYDVKM. V dropped 8 bases and J dropped 5; count of bases not matched to a gene: 7. The CDR3 DNA reads TGTGCCAGCGGAACAGGGGGTGGGACTGAAGCTTTCTTT. Encoded protein: CASGTGGGTEAFF.

This clonotype was found a few times. The gene calls are TRBV2 and TRBJ1-2, with D possibly being TRBD1 (6 bases). The CDR3 extends over 14 amino acids. Germline V gene data show CDR1 as SNHLY and CDR2 as FYNNEI. Trimming left V 4 bases short and J 5 bases short, with 14 bases between. CDR3: CASSGGGAGYGYTF. CDR3 sequence (DNA): TGTGCCAGCAGTGGCGGGGGCGCGGGGTATGGCTACACCTTC.

This clonotype appeared a single time. The junction does not match germline at one end; this may be a read error. DNA for the CDR3: TGTGCCAGCAGTTTTTTTGGTAGGAACAATCAGTCCCAGCATTTT. Amino acid sequence: CASSFFGRNNQSQHF. This chain uses TRBV12-3 or TRBV12-4 with TRBJ1-5; D not certain. The CDR3 runs 15 residues.

This clonotype showed up many times. The chain recombines TRBV12-3 or TRBV12-4 with TRBJ2-3; D not certain. V lost 8 bases to trimming and J lost 2 bases, with 14 bases between them. CDR3 length equals 14 residues. CDR3 amino acids: CASRLPGSTDTQYF. Written as DNA, the CDR3 is TGTGCCAGCCGACTGCCCGGGTCCACAGATACGCAGTATTTT.

This clonotype was found once. This may arise from a read error, as a much more abundant clone is one base away. V and J are TRBV27 and TRBJ2-7, with 8 bases identical to TRBD1. Per the germline V gene, CDR1 is MNHEY and CDR2 is SMNVEV (reference sequence). This CDR3 has 12 residues. V shed 6 bases, J shed 6 bases, and the junction held 4 bases outside the gene matches. The CDR3 DNA sequence: TGTGCCAGCAGGACAGGGGACTGCGAGCAGTACTTC. It translates to CASRTGDCEQYF.

This clonotype showed up many times. The V and J genes are TRBV20-1 and TRBJ2-7; 8 bases are shared with TRBD2. The CDR3 has 16 residues. Germline CDR1 is DFQATT and CDR2 is SNEGSKA (reference sequence). Trimming took 3 bases from V and 1 from J; bases not matched to a gene: 11. CDR3 loop: CSASPGGRLQSYEQYF. The CDR3 DNA follows: TGCAGTGCTAGTCCGGGGGGGCGACTGCAATCCTACGAGCAGTACTTC.

In its sample, this clonotype was seen a few times. This chain uses TRBV5-1 with TRBJ2-2, with 9 bases that match TRBD1. The CDR3 has 16 amino acids. Looked up from germline, CDR1 is SGHRS and CDR2 is YFSETQ. V trimming: 4 bases; J trimming: 3 bases; junction bases outside the gene matches: 7. The CDR3 region is CASSPAGQGYTGELFF. CDR3 coding DNA: TGCGCCAGCAGCCCCGCGGGACAGGGCTACACCGGGGAGCTGTTTTTT.

This clonotype has just one count. The gene calls are TRBV2 and TRBJ1-2, with no clear D. Germline loops: CDR1 SNHLY, CDR2 FYNNEI. Trimming took 2 bases from V and 7 from J, leaving 14 bases between them. CDR3 length: 14 amino acids. CDR3 nucleotide sequence: TGTGCCAGCAGTGAATCCCGGGTGGGCGGTGGCTACACCTTC. Amino acids: CASSESRVGGGYTF.

As regards this clonotype: This CDR3 is missing its conserved last phenylalanine or tryptophan, likely due to a read error. This sequence joins TRBV12-3 or TRBV12-4 and TRBJ2-1, with D tentatively TRBD1 or TRBD2 (5 bases each). The end of the DNA is better explained by TRBJ2-7, so the J call may be wrong. The length of the CDR3 is 14 residues. CDR3 region: CASLGRGSYNEQYL. DNA of the CDR3: TGTGCCAGCTTGGGCCGGGGCTCCTACAATGAGCAGTACTTA.

This chain uses TRBV7-8 with TRBJ2-1; possibly TRBD2 for D (6 bases). V lost 8 bases to trimming and J lost 2 bases, with 16 bases between them. Germline CDR1 SGHVS, CDR2 FQNEAQ. The CDR3 runs to 15 residues. The CDR3 spells CASASGTFTYNEQFF. DNA of the CDR3: TGTGCCAGCGCCTCCGGGACTTTTACCTACAATGAGCAGTTCTTC.

At least ten counts were recorded for this clonotype. As DNA, the CDR3 is TGTGCCAGCAGTTTAGAACACAGCTCCTACGAGCAGTACTTC. This codes for CASSLEHSSYEQYF. The V gene is TRBV27, the J gene TRBJ2-7, with unresolved D. The V and J ends lost 2 bases and 0 bases respectively, with 8 bases between them. Germline V CDR1 and CDR2: MNHEY, SMNVEV (reference sequence). The CDR3 spans 14 residues.

The sample holds a few counts of this clonotype. The V gene is TRBV2, the J gene TRBJ1-5, with 7 bases that match TRBD1. V was clipped by 9 bases and J by 2 bases; unmatched bases: 7. The CDR3 has 14 residues. CDR1 is SNHLY and CDR2 is FYNNEI in the germline V gene. The CDR3 protein is CARGGQSRNQPQHF. CDR3 nucleotide sequence: TGTGCCAGGGGGGGACAGTCTCGCAATCAGCCCCAGCATTTT.

At least ten counts were recorded for this clonotype. The rearrangement uses TRBV29-1 and TRBJ1-4; the D is unclear. V was shortened by 4 bases and J by 3 bases, with 9 bases between the two germline ends. The germline gives CDR1 SQVTM, CDR2 ANQGSEA. The CDR3 sequence is 13 residues long. CDR3 sequence (DNA): TGCAGCGTTGCCGGGAAGGCTAATGAAAAACTGTTTTTT. It codes for CSVAGKANEKLFF.

This chain connects TRBV5-1 to TRBJ2-1; no firm D call. V shed 0 bases and J shed 5 bases, with 15 bases lying between them. Germline CDR1 reads SGHRS; CDR2 reads YFSETQ. The CDR3 is 16 amino acids. The DNA of the CDR3 is TGCGCCAGCAGCTTGGGATTCTCTAACGGAAACAATGAGCAGTTCTTC. It codes for CASSLGFSNGNNEQFF.

This clonotype was seen more than once but under ten times. The chain employs TRBV6-6 and TRBJ1-2; D gene ambiguous. Germline V gene data show CDR1 as MNHNY and CDR2 as SVGAGI (reference sequence). V lost 0 bases and J 5 bases, leaving 16 bases between the germline ends. CDR3 length: 16 residues. CDR3 nucleotide sequence: TGTGCCAGCAGTTACTCCCCGACGGGCGAACGATATGGCTACACCTTC. It specifies CASSYSPTGERYGYTF.

This clonotype was seen repeatedly, ten times or more. This rearrangement joins TRBV7-6 to TRBJ2-1, with D perhaps matching TRBD2 (8 bases). The CDR3 is 16 amino acids. Trimming left V 5 bases short and J 8 bases short, with 22 bases between. From germline, CDR1 is SGHVS and CDR2 FNYEAQ. The CDR3 loop reads CASSAQPGLGGDEQFF. The CDR3 DNA reads as TGTGCCAGCAGCGCCCAGCCGGGACTAGGGGGCGATGAGCAGTTCTTC.